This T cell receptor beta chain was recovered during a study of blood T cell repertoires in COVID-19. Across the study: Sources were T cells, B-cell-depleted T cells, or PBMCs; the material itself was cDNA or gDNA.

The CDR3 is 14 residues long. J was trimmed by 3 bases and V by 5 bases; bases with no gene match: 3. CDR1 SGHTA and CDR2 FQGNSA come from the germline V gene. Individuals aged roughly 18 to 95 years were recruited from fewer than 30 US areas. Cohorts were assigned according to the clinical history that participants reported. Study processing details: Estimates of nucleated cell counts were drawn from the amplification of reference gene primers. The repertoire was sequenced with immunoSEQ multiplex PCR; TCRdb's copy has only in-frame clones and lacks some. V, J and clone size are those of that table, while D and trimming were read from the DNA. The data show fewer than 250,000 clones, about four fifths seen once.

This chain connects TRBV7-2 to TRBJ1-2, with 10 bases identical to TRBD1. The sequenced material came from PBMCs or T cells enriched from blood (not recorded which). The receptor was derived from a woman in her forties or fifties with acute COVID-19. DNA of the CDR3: TGTGCCAGCAGCACAGACAGGGGGCACTATGGCTACACCTTC. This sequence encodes CASSTDRGHYGYTF.